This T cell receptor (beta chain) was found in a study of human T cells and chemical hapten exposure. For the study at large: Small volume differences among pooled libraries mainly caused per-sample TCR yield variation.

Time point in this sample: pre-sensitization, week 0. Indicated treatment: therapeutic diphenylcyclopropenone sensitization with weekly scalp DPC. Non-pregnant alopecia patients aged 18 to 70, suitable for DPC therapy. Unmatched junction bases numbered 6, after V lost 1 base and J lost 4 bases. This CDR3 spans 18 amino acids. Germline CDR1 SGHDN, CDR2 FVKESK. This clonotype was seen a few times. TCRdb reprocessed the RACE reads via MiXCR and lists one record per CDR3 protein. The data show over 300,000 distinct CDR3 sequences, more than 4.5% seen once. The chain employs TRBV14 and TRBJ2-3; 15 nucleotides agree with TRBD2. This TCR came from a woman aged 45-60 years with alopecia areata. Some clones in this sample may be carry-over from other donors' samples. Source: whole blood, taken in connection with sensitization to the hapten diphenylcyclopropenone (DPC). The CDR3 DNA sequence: TGTGCCAGCAGCCAAGCCCTGGGACTAGCGGGAGGACCAGATACGCAGTATTTT. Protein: CASSQALGLAGGPDTQYF.